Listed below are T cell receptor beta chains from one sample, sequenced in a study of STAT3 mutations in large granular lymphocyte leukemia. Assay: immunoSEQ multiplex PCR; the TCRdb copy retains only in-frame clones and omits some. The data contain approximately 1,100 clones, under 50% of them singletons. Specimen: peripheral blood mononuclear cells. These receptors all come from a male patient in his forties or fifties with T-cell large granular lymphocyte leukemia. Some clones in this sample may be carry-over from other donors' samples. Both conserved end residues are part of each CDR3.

CAISESGDEQFF | 12 | TRBV10-3
CASSQDIRGTQYF | 13 | TRBV6-4
CASSSLSGSSYNEQFF | 16 | TRBV7-9
CASGVKLMGQEPDTQYF | 17 | TRBV12-5
CASSQRGTYEQYF | 13 | TRBV28
CSVEGISYEQYF | 12 | TRBV29-1
CSVEDNHNEQFF | 12 | TRBV29-1
CASSYQGGRMNEQFF | 15 | TRBV6-6
CASSPGTDQETQYF | 14 | TRBV7-9
CASSLAGGTDTQYF | 14 | TRBV13
CASSLGGGRAYEQYF | 15 | TRBV5-1
CASSETPLQIQYF | 13 | TRBV2
CASSYRDRGRPRGYTF | 16 | TRBV6-6
CASSPTSAGEQYF | 13 | TRBV27
CASSVDTSSYNEQFF | 15 | TRBV7-6
CASSEGAVSGNTIYF | 15 | TRBV18
CASSEAGYEQYF | 12 | TRBV7-9
CAWSEITEAFF | 11 | TRBV30
CAMGSYGYTF | 10 | TRBV2
CASGTGTSYEQYF | 13 | TRBV13
CSVEGEDRQVLQGNQPQHF | 19 | TRBV29-1
CASSLASGMETQYF | 14 | TRBV7-9
CASSRQETQYF | 11 | TRBV7-9
CASSYGGVNTGELFF | 15 | TRBV6-5
CASSLVSTYEQYF | 13 | TRBV11-1
CASSPDGGNEKLFF | 14 | TRBV18